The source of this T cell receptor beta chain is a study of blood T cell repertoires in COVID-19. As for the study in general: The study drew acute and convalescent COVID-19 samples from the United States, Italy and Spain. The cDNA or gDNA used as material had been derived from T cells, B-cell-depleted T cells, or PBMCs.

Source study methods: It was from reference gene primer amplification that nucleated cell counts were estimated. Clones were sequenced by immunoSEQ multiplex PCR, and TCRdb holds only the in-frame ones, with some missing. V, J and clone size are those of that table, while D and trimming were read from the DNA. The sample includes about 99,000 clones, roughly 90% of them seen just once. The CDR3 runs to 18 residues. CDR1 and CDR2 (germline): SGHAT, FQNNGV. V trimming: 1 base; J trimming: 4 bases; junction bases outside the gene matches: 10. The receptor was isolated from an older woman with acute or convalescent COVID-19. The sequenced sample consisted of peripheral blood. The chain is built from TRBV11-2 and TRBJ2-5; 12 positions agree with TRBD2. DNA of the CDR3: TGTGCCAGCAGCTTAGTTCTAGCGGGGGGGCTCCGTATAGAGACCCAGTACTTC. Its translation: CASSLVLAGGLRIETQYF. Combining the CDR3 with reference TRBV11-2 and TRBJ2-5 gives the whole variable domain EAGVAQSPRYKIIEKRQSVAFWCNPISGHATLYWYQQILGQGPKLLIQFQNNGVVDDSQLPKDRFSAERLKGVDSTLKIQPAKLEDSAVYLCASSLVLAGGLRIETQYFGPGTRLLVL.